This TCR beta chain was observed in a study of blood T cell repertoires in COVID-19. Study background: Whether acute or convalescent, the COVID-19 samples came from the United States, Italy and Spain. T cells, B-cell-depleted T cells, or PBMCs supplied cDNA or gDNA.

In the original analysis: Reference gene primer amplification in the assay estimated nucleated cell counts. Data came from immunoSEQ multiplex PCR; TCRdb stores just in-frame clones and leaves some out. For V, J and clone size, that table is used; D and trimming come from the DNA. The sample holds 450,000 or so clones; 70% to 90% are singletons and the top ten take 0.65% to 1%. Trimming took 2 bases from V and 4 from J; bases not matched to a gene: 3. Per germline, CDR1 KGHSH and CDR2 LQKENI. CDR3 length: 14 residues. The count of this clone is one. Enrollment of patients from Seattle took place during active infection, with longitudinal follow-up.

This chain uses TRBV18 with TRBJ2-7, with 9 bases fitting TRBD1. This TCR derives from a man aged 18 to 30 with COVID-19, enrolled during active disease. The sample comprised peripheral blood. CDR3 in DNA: TGTGCCAGCTCACCAGCACAGGGGGCTTACGAGCAGTACTTC. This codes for CASSPAQGAYEQYF.